This paragraph covers one T cell receptor beta chain sequence. Its antigen remains unknown. The sample belongs to a study of blood T cells in healthy people across ages. Germline V CDR1 and CDR2: MNHEY, SVGAGI. This CDR3 is built from 15 residues. V gave up 2 bases and J gave up 4 bases; unmatched junction bases: 3. Through a sample-barcoded 5' primer and a J-beta primer mix, a second PCR was run for about 6 to 11 cycles. Each CDR3 protein is one row after TCRdb ran MiXCR on the 5' RACE reads. This table holds around 1,100,000 distinct CDR3 sequences, around two fifths found once. General study points: Estimates drawn from one million T cells were deemed to understate diversity.

The rearrangement uses TRBV6-5 and TRBJ1-1, with 11 bases aligning to TRBD1. This TCR derives from a man younger than 35 in good health. The sequenced sample consisted of blood. The CDR3 nucleotides read TGTGCCAGCAGTTACGGGACAGGGGGTGGCACTGAAGCTTTCTTT. Encoded protein: CASSYGTGGGTEAFF.